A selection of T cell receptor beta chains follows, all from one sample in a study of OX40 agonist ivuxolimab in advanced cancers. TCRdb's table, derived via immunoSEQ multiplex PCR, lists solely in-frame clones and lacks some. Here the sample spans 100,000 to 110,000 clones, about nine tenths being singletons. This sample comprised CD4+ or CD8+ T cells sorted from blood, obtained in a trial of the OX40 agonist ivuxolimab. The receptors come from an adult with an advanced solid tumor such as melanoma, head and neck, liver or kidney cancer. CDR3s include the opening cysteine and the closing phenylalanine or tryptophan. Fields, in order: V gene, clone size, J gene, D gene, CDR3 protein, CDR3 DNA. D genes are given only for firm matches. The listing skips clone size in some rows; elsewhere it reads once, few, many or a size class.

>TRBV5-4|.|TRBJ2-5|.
CASSQGGRETQYF
TGTGCCAGCAGTCAGGGTGGGCGAGAGACCCAGTACTTC
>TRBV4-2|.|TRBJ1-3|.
CASSLHRQAGSGNTIYF
TGTGCCAGCAGCCTCCACCGACAGGCAGGCTCTGGAAACACCATATATTTT
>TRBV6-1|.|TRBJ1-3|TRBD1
CASKLDRVDGNTIYF
TGTGCCAGCAAACTTGACAGGGTAGATGGAAACACCATATATTTT
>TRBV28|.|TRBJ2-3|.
CASSLGYTQYF
TGTGCCAGCAGTCTAGGGTACACGCAGTATTTT
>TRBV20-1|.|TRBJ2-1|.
CSVDRLNEQFF
TGCAGTGTAGACAGGCTTAATGAGCAGTTCTTC
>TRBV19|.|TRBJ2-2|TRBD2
CASRPSGGTGELFF
TGTGCCAGTAGGCCCTCGGGAGGAACCGGGGAGCTGTTTTTT
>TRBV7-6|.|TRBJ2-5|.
CASSLAGNQETQYF
TGTGCCAGCAGCTTAGCAGGGAACCAAGAGACCCAGTACTTC
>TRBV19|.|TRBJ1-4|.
CASSTGQANEKLFF
TGTGCCAGTAGTACAGGGCAGGCTAATGAAAAACTGTTTTTT
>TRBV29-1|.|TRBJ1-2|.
CSVARAGSGYGYTF
TGCAGCGTTGCGCGGGCGGGGAGCGGCTATGGCTACACCTTC
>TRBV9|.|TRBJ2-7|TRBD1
CASSVGQGETYEQYF
TGTGCCAGCAGCGTAGGACAGGGTGAAACCTACGAGCAGTACTTC
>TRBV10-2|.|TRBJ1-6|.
CASSEFRRQSGSPLHF
TGCGCCAGCAGTGAGTTTAGGCGGCAGTCAGGTTCACCCCTCCACTTT
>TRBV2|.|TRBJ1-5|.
CASNRVSNQPQHF
TGTGCCAGCAACAGGGTTAGCAATCAGCCCCAGCATTTT
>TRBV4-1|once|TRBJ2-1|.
CASSQPPGARSSYNEQFF
TGCGCCAGCAGCCAACCACCGGGAGCCAGAAGCTCCTACAATGAGCAGTTCTTC
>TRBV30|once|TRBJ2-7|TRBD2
CAWSVGGDEQYF
TGTGCCTGGAGTGTGGGGGGGGACGAGCAGTACTTC
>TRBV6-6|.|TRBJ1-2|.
CASSYSRQARYTF
TGTGCCAGCAGTTACTCGAGGCAGGCCCGCTACACCTTC
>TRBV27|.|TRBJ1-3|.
CASSLNRVGSGNTIYF
TGTGCCAGCAGTTTGAACAGGGTAGGCTCTGGAAACACCATATATTTT
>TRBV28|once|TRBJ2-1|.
CASSLVGGGQFF
TGTGCCAGCAGCCTAGTGGGCGGAGGGCAGTTCTTC